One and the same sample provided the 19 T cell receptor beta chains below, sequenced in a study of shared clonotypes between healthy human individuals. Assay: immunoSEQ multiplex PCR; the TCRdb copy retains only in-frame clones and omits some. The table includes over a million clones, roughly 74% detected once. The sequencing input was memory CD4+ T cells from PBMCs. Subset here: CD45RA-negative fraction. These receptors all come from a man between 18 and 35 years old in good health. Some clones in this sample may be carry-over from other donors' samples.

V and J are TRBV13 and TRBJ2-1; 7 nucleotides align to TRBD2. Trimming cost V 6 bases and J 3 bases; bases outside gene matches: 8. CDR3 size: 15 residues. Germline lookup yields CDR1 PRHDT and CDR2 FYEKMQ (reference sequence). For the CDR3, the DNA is TGTGCCAGCAGACAGAAGGGACTACTCTACAATGAGCAGTTCTTC. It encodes CASRQKGLLYNEQFF.

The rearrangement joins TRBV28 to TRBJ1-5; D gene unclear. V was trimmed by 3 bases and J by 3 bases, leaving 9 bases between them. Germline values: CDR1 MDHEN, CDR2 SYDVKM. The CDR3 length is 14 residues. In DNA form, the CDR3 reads TGTGCCAGCAGTTTGGTATATGACAATCAGCCCCAGCATTTT. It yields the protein CASSLVYDNQPQHF.

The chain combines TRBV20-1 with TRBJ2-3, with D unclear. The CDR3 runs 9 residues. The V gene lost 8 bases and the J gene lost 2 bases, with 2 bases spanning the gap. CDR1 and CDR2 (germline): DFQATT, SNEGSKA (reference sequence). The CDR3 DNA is TGCAGTACCACAGATACGCAGTATTTT. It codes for CSTTDTQYF.

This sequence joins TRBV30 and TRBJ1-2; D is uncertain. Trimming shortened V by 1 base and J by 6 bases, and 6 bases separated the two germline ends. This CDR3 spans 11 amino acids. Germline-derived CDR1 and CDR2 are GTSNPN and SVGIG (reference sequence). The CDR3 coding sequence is TGTGCCTGGAGTGAGAACAATGGCTACACCTTC. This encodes CAWSENNGYTF.

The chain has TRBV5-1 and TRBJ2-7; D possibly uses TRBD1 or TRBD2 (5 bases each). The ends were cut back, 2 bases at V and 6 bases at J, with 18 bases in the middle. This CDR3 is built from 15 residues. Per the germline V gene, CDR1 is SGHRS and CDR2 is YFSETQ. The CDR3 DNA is TGCGCCAGCAGCTTAGGGGACGTGACCACGGGCGAGCAGTACTTC. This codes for CASSLGDVTTGEQYF.

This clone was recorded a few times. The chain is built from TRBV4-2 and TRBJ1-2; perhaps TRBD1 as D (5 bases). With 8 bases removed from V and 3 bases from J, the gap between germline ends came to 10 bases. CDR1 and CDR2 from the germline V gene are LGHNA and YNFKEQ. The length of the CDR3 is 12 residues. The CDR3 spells CASQTGDYGYTF. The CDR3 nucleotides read TGTGCCAGCCAAACAGGAGACTATGGCTACACCTTC.

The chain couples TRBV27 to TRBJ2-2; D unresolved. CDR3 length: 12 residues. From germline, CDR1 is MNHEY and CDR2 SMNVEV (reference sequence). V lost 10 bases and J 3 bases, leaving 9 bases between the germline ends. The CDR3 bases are TGTGCCACCCAACGGTACACCGGGGAGCTGTTTTTT. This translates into CATQRYTGELFF.

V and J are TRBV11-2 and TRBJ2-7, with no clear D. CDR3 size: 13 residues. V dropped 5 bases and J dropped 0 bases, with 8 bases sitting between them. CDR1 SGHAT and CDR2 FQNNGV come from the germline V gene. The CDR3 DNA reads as TGTGCCAGCAGCCCCCGACTCTCCTACGAGCAGTACTTC. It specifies CASSPRLSYEQYF.

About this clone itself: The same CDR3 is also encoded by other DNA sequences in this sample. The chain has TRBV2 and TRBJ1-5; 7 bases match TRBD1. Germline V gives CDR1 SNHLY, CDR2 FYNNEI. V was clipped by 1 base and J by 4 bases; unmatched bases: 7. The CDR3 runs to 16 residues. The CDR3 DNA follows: TGTGCCAGCAGTGAAGGAGGGGCAGGGGGGAATCAGCCCCAGCATTTT. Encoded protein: CASSEGGAGGNQPQHF.

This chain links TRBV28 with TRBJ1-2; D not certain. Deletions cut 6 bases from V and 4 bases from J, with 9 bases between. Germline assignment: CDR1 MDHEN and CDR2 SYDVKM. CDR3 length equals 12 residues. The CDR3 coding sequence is TGTGCCAGCAGCTGGGCCGCCTATGGCTACACCTTC. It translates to CASSWAAYGYTF.

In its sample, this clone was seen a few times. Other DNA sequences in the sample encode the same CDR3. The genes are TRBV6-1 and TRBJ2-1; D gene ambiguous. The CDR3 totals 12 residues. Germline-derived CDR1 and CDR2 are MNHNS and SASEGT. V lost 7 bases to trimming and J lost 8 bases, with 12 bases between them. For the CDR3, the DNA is TGTGCCAGCAACCTAGAGTCCCATGAGCAGTTCTTC. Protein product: CASNLESHEQFF.

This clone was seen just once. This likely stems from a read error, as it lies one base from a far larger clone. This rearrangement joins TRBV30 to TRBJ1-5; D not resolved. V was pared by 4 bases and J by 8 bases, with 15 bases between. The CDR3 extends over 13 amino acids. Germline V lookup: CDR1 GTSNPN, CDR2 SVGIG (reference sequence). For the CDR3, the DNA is TGTGCCTGGAATGTGGAAAGGGCGGAGCCCCAGCATTTT. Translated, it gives CAWNVERAEPQHF.

The CDR3 nucleotides read TGTGCCAGCAGCTTACCCCCCGCAGTCTGGTGGAGTGAGCAGTTCTTC. This translates into CASSLPPAVWWSEQFF. J is TRBJ2-1 and V is TRBV7-9; D not resolved. This CDR3 is 16 amino acids long. CDR1 is SEHNR, CDR2 FQNEAQ, per germline (reference sequence). The V and J ends lost 2 bases and 9 bases respectively, with 20 bases between them.

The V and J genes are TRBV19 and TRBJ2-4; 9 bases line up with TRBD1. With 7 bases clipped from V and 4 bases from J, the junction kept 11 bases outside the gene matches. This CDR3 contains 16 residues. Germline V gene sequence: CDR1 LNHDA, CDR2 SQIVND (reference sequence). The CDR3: CASTGQGTTRKNIQYF. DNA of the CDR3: TGTGCCAGTACGGGACAGGGAACAACCAGAAAAAACATTCAGTACTTC.

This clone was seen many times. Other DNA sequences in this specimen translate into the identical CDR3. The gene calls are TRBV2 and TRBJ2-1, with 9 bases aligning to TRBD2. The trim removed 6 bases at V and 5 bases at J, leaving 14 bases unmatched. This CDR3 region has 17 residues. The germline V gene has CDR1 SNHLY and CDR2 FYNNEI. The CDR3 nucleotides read TGTGCCAGCAGCCCAGGACTAGCGACTACCCGAAACAATGAGCAGTTCTTC. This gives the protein CASSPGLATTRNNEQFF.

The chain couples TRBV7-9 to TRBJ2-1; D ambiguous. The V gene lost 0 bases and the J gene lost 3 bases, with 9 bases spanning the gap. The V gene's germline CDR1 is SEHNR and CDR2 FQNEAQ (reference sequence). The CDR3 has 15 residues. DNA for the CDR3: TGTGCCAGCAGCTTAGCGGGGTCGGGCTACAATGAGCAGTTCTTC. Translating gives CASSLAGSGYNEQFF. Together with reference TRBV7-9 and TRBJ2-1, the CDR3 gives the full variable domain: DTGVSQNPRHKITKRGQNVTFRCDPISEHNRLYWYRQTLGQGPEFLTYFQNEAQLEKSRLLSDRFSAERPKGSFSTLEIQRTEQGDSAMYLCASSLAGSGYNEQFFGPGTRLTVL.

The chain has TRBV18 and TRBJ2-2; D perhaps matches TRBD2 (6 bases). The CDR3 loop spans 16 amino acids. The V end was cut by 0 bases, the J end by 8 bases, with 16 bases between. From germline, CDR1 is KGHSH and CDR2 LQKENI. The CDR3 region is CASSPPVTTAGGELFF. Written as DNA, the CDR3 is TGTGCCAGCTCACCACCTGTGACTACCGCGGGGGGGGAGCTGTTTTTT.

The CDR3 loop is CAWSLTGIDGYTF. CDR3 DNA: TGTGCCTGGAGTCTCACAGGGATAGATGGCTACACCTTC. V usage is TRBV30 and J usage is TRBJ1-2, with D maybe TRBD1 (6 bases). CDR1 GTSNPN and CDR2 SVGIG come from the germline V gene (reference sequence). V lost 2 bases and J lost 6, with 13 bases in between. This CDR3 has 13 amino acids.

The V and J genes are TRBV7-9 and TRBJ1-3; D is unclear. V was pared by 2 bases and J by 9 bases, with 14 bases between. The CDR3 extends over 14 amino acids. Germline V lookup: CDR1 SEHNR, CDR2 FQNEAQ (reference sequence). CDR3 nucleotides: TGTGCCAGCAGCTTACAGCCGGGCGCCGGCACCATATATTTT. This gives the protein CASSLQPGAGTIYF.